The present TCR beta chain was sequenced within a study of blood T cells in healthy people across ages. Study-wide findings and caveats: Roughly linearly, TCR beta diversity per million T cells fell as age increased.

The use of a sample-barcoded 5' primer and a J-beta primer mix characterized a second PCR of 7 to 11 cycles. TCRdb re-analysed the 5' RACE reads in MiXCR, keeping a single row per CDR3 protein. This sample has 700,000 to 900,000 distinct CDR3 sequences, with about 53% found just once. Samples each had at least 6 micrograms of total RNA extracted. Remarks on this clonotype: Its antigen is undetermined.

CDR3 length: 14 amino acids. The germline gives CDR1 SNHLY, CDR2 FYNNEI. V was pared by 4 bases and J by 3 bases, with 10 bases between. The clonotype comes from a man aged 80 or over in good health. This chain links TRBV2 with TRBJ1-5; a weak D match, TRBD1 (5 bases). Sequencing input: blood. The CDR3 region is CASSGQGVNQPQHF. The DNA for the CDR3 is TGTGCCAGCAGTGGCCAGGGAGTCAATCAGCCCCAGCATTTT.